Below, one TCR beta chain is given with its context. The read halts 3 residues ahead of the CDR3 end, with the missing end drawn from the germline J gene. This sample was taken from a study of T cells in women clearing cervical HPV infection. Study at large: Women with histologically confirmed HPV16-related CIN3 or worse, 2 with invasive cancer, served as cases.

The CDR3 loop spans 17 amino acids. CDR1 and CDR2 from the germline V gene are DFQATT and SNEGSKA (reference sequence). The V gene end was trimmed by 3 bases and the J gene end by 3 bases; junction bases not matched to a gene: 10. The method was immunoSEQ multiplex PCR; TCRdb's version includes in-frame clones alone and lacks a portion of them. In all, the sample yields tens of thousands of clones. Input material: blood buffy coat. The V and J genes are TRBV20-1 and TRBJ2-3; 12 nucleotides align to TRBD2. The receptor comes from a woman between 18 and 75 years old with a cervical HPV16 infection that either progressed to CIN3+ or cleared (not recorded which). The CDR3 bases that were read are TGCAGTGCTAGTACTCCAGGACTAGCGGGAATGACAGATACG. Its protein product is CSASTPGLAGMTDT. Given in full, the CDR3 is CSASTPGLAGMTDTQYF.